This TCR beta chain emerged from a study of T cell responses to AZD1222 COVID-19 vaccine. General observations from the study: In a largely white British group with more females than males, clonal diversity was possibly underestimated. Only a handful of AZD1222 recipients, more than 5 in all, had baseline seropositivity. The reported proportion of spike-specific TCRs targeting unmutated variant regions was nearly half. Following two doses of AZD1222, Spike-specific TCR breadth and depth rose.

Clones were sequenced by immunoSEQ multiplex PCR, and TCRdb holds only the in-frame ones, with some missing. The repertoire table contains about 140,000 clones. In regard to this clone: What it recognizes is unknown.

Trimming stripped 3 bases from V and 5 bases from J, with 16 bases between. The CDR3 extends over 15 amino acids. Germline CDR1 is SGHNT and CDR2 is YENEEA. Sequencing used peripheral blood. The sequence derives from an adult in good health. The V gene is TRBV11-3, the J gene TRBJ2-5, with D uncertain. The CDR3 here is CASSFTGGLRETQYF. In DNA form, the CDR3 reads TGTGCCAGCAGCTTTACGGGCGGCCTTCGGGAGACCCAGTACTTC.